Included here is one T cell receptor beta chain sequence, with context. Germline V lookup: CDR1 DFQATT, CDR2 SNEGSKA (reference sequence). The CDR3 consists of 13 residues. The V gene lost 1 base and the J gene lost 8 bases, with 13 bases spanning the gap. These data originate in a study of yellow fever vaccine responses in identical twins. TCRdb reanalysed the RT-PCR reads using MiXCR and keeps one entry per CDR3 protein. The sample contains more than 600 distinct CDR3 sequences, around 83% of which appear only once. The input for sequencing was T cells from blood (PBMCs), unsorted or a sorted subset (not recorded which), taken before or after yellow fever vaccination (not recorded which). The source of this sequence is a woman aged 18-29 years who received the yellow fever vaccine. The chain recombines TRBV20-1 with TRBJ2-3; the D is unclear. CDR3 bases: TGCAGTGCTAGAGTAGCCACCCTTGGTACGCAGTATTTT. Its translation: CSARVATLGTQYF.